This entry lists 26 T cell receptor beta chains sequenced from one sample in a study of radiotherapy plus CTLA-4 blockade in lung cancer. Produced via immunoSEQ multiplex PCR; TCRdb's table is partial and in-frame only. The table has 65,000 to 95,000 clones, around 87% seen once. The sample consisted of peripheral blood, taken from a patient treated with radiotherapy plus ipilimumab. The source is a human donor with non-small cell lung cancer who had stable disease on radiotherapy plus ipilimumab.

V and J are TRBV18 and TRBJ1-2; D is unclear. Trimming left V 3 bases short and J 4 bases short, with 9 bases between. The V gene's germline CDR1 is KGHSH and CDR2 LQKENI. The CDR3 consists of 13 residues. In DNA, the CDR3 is TGTGCCAGCTCACCGGGAACCCTCTATGGCTACACCTTC. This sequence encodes CASSPGTLYGYTF.

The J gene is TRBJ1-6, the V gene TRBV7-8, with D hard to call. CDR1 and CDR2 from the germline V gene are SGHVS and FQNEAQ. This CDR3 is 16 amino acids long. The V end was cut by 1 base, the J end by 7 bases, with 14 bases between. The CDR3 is CASSLGPGGRNSPLHF. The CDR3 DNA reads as TGTGCCAGCAGCTTAGGTCCGGGCGGGAGAAATTCACCCCTCCACTTT.

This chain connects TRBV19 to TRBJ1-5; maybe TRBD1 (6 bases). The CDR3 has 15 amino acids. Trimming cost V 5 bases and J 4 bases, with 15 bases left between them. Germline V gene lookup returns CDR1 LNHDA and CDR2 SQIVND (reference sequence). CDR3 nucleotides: TGTGCCAGTAGTTTACAGGGCGGGGGTAATCAGCCCCAGCATTTT. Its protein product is CASSLQGGGNQPQHF.

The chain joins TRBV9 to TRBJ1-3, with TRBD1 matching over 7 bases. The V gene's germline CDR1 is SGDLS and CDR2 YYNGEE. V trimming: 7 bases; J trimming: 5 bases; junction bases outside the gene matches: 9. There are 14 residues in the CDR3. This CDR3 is CASSQGGQRNTIYF. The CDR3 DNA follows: TGTGCCAGCTCGCAGGGGGGGCAAAGAAACACCATATATTTT.

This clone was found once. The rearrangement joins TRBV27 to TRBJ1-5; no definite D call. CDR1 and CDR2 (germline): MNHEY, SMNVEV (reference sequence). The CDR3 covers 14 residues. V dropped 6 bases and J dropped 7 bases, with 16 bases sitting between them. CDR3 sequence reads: CASRAYKLGQPQHF. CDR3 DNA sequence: TGTGCCAGCAGGGCCTACAAACTCGGGCAGCCCCAGCATTTT.

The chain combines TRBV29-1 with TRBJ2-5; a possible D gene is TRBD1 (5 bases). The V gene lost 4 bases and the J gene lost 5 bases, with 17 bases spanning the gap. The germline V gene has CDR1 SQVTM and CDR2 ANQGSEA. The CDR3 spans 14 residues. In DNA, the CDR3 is TGCAGCGTTGGGGTTGATCACTCAGGGGAGACCCAGTACTTC. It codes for CSVGVDHSGETQYF.

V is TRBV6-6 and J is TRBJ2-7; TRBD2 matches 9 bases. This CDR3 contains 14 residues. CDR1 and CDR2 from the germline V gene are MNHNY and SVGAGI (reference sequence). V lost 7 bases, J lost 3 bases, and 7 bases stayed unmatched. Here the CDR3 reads CASKASGDHYEQYF. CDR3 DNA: TGTGCCAGCAAGGCTAGCGGGGACCACTACGAGCAGTACTTC.

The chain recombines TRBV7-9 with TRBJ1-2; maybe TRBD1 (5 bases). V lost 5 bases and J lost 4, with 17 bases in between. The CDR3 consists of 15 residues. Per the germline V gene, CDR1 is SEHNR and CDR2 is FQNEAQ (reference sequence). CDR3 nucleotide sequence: TGTGCCAGCAGCGCGCCGGGAGCAGGGCTCTATGGCTACACCTTC. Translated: CASSAPGAGLYGYTF.

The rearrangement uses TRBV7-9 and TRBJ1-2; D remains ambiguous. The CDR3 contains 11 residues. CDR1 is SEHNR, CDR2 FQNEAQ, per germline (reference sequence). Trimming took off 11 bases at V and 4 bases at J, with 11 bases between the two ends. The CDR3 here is CAGGPTYGYTF. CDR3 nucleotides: TGTGCCGGAGGCCCGACCTATGGCTACACCTTC.

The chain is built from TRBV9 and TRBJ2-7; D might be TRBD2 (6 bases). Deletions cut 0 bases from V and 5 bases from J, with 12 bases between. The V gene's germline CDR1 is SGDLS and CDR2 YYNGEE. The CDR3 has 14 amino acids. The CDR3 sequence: CASSVATRGDEQYF. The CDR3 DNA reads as TGTGCCAGCAGCGTAGCGACTCGCGGGGACGAGCAGTACTTC.

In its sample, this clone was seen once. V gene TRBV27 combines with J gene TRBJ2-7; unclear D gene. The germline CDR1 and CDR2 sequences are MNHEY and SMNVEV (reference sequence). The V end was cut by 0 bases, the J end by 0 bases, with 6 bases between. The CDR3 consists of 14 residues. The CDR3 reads CASSLSASSYEQYF. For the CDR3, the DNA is TGTGCCAGCAGTTTATCCGCCAGCTCCTACGAGCAGTACTTC.

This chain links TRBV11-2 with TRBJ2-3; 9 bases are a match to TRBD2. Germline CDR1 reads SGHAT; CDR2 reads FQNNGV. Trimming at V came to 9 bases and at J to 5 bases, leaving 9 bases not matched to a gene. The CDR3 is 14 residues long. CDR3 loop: CASRAGREGDTQYF. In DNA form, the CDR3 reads TGTGCCAGTAGAGCCGGGCGGGAGGGAGATACGCAGTATTTT.

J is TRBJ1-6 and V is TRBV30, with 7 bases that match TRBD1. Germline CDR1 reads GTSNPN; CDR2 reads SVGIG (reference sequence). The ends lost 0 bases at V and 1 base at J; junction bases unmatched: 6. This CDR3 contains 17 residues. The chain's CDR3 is CAWSVYRGGSYNSPLHF. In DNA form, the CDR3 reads TGTGCCTGGAGTGTATACAGGGGTGGGTCCTATAATTCACCCCTCCACTTT.

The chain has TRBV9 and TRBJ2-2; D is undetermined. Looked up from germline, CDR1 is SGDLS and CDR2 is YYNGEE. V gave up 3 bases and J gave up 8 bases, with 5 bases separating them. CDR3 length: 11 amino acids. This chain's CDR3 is CASSARGELFF. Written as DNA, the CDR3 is TGTGCCAGCAGCGCGAGGGGGGAGCTGTTTTTT.

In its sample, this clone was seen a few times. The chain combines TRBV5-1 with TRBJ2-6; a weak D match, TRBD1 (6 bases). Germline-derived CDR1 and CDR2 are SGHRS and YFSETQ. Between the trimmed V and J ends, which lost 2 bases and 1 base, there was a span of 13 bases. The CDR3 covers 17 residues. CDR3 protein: CASSFTGTRSGANVLTF. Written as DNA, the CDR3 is TGCGCCAGCAGCTTTACAGGGACAAGGTCTGGGGCCAACGTCCTGACTTTC.

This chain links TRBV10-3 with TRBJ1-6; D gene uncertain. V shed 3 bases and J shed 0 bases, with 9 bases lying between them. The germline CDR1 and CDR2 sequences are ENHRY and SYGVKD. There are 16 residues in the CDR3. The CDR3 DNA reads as TGTGCCATCAGTGAAAGAAGTAGCTCCTATAATTCACCCCTCCACTTT. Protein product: CAISERSSSYNSPLHF.

The CDR3 is CASSMLENSFRNTIYF. The DNA of the CDR3 is TGTGCCAGTAGTATGTTGGAGAACTCGTTTCGAAACACCATATATTTT. This chain uses TRBV19 with TRBJ1-3; the D is unclear. Germline loops: CDR1 LNHDA, CDR2 SQIVND (reference sequence). Trimming left V 3 bases short and J 5 bases short, with 17 bases between. The CDR3 sequence is 16 residues long.

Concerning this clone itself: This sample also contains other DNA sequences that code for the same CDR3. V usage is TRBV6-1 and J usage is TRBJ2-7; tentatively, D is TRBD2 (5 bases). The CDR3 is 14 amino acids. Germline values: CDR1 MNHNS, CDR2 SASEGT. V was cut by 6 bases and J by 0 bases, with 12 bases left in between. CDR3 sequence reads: CASSPPTSSYEQYF. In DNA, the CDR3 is TGTGCCAGCAGCCCACCAACTAGCTCCTACGAGCAGTACTTC.

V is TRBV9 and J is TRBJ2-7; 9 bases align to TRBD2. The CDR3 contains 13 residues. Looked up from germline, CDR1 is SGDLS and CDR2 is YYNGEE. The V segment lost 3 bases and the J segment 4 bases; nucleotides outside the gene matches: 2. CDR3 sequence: CASSGSGGYEQYF. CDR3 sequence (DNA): TGTGCCAGCAGCGGCAGCGGGGGGTACGAGCAGTACTTC.

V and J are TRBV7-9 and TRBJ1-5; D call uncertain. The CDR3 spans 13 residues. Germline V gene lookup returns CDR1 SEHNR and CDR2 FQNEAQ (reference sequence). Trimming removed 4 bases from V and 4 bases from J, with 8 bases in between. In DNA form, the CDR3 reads TGTGCCAGCAGCTCCGGGAGGAATCAGCCCCAGCATTTT. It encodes CASSSGRNQPQHF.

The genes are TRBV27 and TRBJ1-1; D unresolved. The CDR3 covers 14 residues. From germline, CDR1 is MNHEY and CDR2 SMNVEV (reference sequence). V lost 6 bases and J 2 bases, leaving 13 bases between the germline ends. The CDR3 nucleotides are TGTGCCAGCAGCCGAGCTCTATTCAACACTGAAGCTTTCTTT. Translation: CASSRALFNTEAFF.

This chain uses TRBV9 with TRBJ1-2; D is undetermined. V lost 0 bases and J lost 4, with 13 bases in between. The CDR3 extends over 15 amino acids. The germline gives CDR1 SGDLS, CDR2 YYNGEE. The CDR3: CASSVDPGSGYGYTF. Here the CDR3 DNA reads TGTGCCAGCAGCGTAGACCCGGGCTCGGGCTATGGCTACACCTTC.

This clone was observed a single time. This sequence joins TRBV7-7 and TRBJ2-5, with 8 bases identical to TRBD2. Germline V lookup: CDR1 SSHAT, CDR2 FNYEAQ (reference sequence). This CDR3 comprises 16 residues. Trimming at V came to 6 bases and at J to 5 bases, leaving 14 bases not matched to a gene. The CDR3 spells CASSPGAGGPGETQYF. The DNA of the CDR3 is TGTGCCAGCAGTCCGGGGGCGGGGGGCCCGGGGGAGACCCAGTACTTC.

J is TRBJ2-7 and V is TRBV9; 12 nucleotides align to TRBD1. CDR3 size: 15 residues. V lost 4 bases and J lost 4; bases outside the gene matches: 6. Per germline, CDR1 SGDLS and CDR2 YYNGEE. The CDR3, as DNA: TGTGCCAGCAGCAAGGGACAGGGGGCCTCATACGAGCAGTACTTC. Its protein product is CASSKGQGASYEQYF.

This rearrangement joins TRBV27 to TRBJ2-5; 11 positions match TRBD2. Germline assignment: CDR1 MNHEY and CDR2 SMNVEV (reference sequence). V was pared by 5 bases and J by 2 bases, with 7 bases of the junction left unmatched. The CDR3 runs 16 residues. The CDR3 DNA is TGTGCCAGCAGTCCCTCGACTAGCGGGGCGCAAGAGACCCAGTACTTC. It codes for CASSPSTSGAQETQYF.

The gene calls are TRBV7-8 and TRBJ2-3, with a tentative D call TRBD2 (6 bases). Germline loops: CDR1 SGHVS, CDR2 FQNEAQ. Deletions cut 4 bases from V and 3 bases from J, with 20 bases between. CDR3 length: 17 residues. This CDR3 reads CASSSDGTSSGTDTQYF. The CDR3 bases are TGTGCCAGCAGCTCCGACGGGACTTCCTCGGGGACAGATACGCAGTATTTT.